The entry that follows covers one T cell receptor beta chain sequence. These data originate in a study of blood T cells in healthy people across ages. Study in general: Per every two T cells, about one barcoded beta molecule was captured by template switching.

Germline V gene lookup returns CDR1 KGHSH and CDR2 LQKENI. The CDR3 contains 14 residues. V was cut by 2 bases and J by 7 bases, with 15 bases left in between. It was with a sample-barcoded 5' primer and a J-beta primer mix that a second PCR of about 7 to 12 cycles was run. TCRdb re-derived calls from the 5' RACE reads in MiXCR, one entry per CDR3 protein. The sample lists around 800,000 distinct CDR3 sequences; 60% to 80% were seen once. The chain carries TRBV18 and TRBJ2-7; no firm D call. Source material: blood. The receptor was isolated from a man between 25 and 39 years old in good health. CDR3 in amino acids: CASSPSAGTNEQYF. The CDR3 nucleotides read TGTGCCAGCTCACCATCGGCAGGAACCAATGAGCAGTACTTC.